Presented here are 16 T cell receptor beta chains from one specimen sequenced in a study of identical twins. TCRdb reprocessed the 5' RACE reads with MiXCR, giving one entry per CDR3 protein. This table holds a few hundred thousand distinct CDR3 sequences, 14% found once. The same specimen was also included in a second study, on yellow fever vaccine responses in identical twins.

Sequenced material: CD4+ T cells sorted from blood. These receptors originate from a woman between 18 and 30 years old in good health.

This clonotype was detected a few times. The genes are TRBV7-2 and TRBJ2-7, with TRBD1 as a possible D gene (6 bases). This CDR3 region has 15 residues. V was pared by 0 bases and J by 2 bases, with 11 bases between. Germline V gene sequence: CDR1 SGHTA, CDR2 FQGNSA. CDR3 loop: CASSLAGDTAYEQYF. CDR3 in DNA: TGTGCCAGCAGCTTAGCCGGGGACACGGCCTACGAGCAGTACTTC.

The V and J genes are TRBV18 and TRBJ2-7; 7 bases align to TRBD1. V shed 6 bases, J shed 3 bases, and the junction held 11 bases outside the gene matches. Germline V CDR1 and CDR2: KGHSH, LQKENI. The CDR3 has 15 amino acids. The CDR3 DNA follows: TGTGCCAGCTCGCCGGGACAGACAAGGGTCTACGAGCAGTACTTC. Its translation is CASSPGQTRVYEQYF.

The V gene is TRBV25-1, the J gene TRBJ2-2; D ambiguous. Trimming left V 2 bases short and J 0 bases short, with 10 bases between. Per germline, CDR1 MGHDK and CDR2 SYGVNS. The CDR3 has 16 residues. In DNA form, the CDR3 reads TGTGCCAGCAGTGAACTGGGCAGAACGAACACCGGGGAGCTGTTTTTT. Its protein is CASSELGRTNTGELFF.

This clonotype was seen only a few times. The CDR3 bases are TGTGCCAGCAGCCAAGAGCAGGGGAGGTACTACGAGCAGTACTTC. Translating gives CASSQEQGRYYEQYF. The chain carries TRBV14 and TRBJ2-7, with D tentatively TRBD1 or TRBD2 (6 bases each). Germline V gene lookup returns CDR1 SGHDN and CDR2 FVKESK. The CDR3 covers 15 residues. With 0 bases removed from V and 3 bases from J, the gap between germline ends came to 12 bases.

This clonotype has just a few counts. The chain combines TRBV9 with TRBJ2-7; no definite D call. Between the trimmed V and J ends, which lost 0 bases and 1 base, there was a span of 11 bases. The CDR3 is made up of 15 amino acids. Germline lookup yields CDR1 SGDLS and CDR2 YYNGEE. CDR3 protein: CASSVGPSTSYEQYF. CDR3 DNA: TGTGCCAGCAGCGTAGGACCCTCAACTTCCTACGAGCAGTACTTC.

The V and J genes are TRBV27 and TRBJ2-7; a weak D match, TRBD1 (5 bases). V was trimmed by 2 bases and J by 2 bases, leaving 13 bases between them. The CDR3 runs 15 residues. Per the germline V gene, CDR1 is MNHEY and CDR2 is SMNVEV (reference sequence). In DNA form, the CDR3 reads TGTGCCAGCAGTTTAATGGGGCAGGCACCCTACGAGCAGTACTTC. Protein: CASSLMGQAPYEQYF.

V is TRBV7-9 and J is TRBJ2-2, with TRBD2 identical over 10 bases. Per the germline V gene, CDR1 is SEHNR and CDR2 is FQNEAQ (reference sequence). The length of the CDR3 is 17 residues. With V trimmed by 5 bases and J by 0 bases, 6 bases remained unmatched. CDR3 DNA sequence: TGTGCCAGCAGCGCCCCACTAGCGGGGACGAACACCGGGGAGCTGTTTTTT. This translates into CASSAPLAGTNTGELFF.

CDR3 amino acids: CASSQVSGMGETQYF. CDR3 DNA: TGCGCCAGCAGCCAAGTTTCAGGGATGGGAGAGACCCAGTACTTC. J is TRBJ2-5 and V is TRBV4-3; maybe TRBD1 (5 bases). There are 15 residues in the CDR3. The germline CDR1 and CDR2 sequences are LGHNA and YSLEER. Trimming stripped 1 base from V and 4 bases from J, with 13 bases between.

This chain connects TRBV15 to TRBJ2-7; TRBD1 matches 9 bases. Unmatched junction bases numbered 7, after V lost 0 bases and J lost 4 bases. Germline CDR1 is LNHNV and CDR2 is YYDKDF (reference sequence). This CDR3 comprises 16 residues. This chain's CDR3 is CATSRDLGQGWYEQYF. CDR3 nucleotides: TGTGCCACCAGCAGAGACCTCGGACAGGGGTGGTACGAGCAGTACTTC.

This clonotype has a handful of counts. The chain combines TRBV5-5 with TRBJ2-3; 7 positions agree with TRBD2. Trimming at V came to 5 bases and at J to 5 bases, leaving 8 bases not matched to a gene. This CDR3 contains 14 residues. Germline V gene lookup returns CDR1 SGHKS and CDR2 YYEKEE (reference sequence). CDR3 protein: CASRHTPGGDTQYF. DNA for the CDR3: TGTGCCAGCAGACACACCCCGGGGGGAGATACGCAGTATTTT.

This clonotype occurred a few times. V usage is TRBV6-2 or TRBV6-3 and J usage is TRBJ2-2, with D unclear. Trimming took off 2 bases at V and 5 bases at J, with 6 bases between the two ends. Germline V gene data show CDR1 as MNHEY and CDR2 as SVGEGT. CDR3 length equals 13 residues. CDR3 in amino acids: CASSYGGTGELFF. CDR3 bases: TGTGCCAGCAGTTACGGCGGAACCGGGGAGCTGTTTTTT.

This clonotype was found a few times. This rearrangement joins TRBV7-9 to TRBJ2-3; TRBD2 matches at 9 bases. The CDR3 has 15 amino acids. Germline trimming cut 3 bases from V and 1 base from J; bases unmatched to any gene: 2. Germline V gene data show CDR1 as SEHNR and CDR2 as FQNEAQ (reference sequence). The CDR3 loop is CASSFSGGGTDTQYF. In DNA, the CDR3 is TGTGCCAGCAGCTTTAGCGGGGGTGGCACAGATACGCAGTATTTT.

This clonotype has at least ten counts. This sequence joins TRBV7-8 and TRBJ2-4, with D possibly being TRBD1 (5 bases). Per the germline V gene, CDR1 is SGHVS and CDR2 is FQNEAQ. The CDR3 is made up of 16 amino acids. V was trimmed by 2 bases and J by 0 bases, leaving 11 bases between them. The chain's CDR3 is CASSLSVGLAKNIQYF. CDR3 bases: TGTGCCAGCAGCTTAAGTGTGGGGCTAGCCAAAAACATTCAGTACTTC.

The V and J genes are TRBV20-1 and TRBJ2-3, with 9 bases lining up with TRBD2. Germline values: CDR1 DFQATT, CDR2 SNEGSKA (reference sequence). The CDR3 is 18 amino acids. Trimming removed 6 bases from V and 2 bases from J; junction bases left unmatched: 18. Here the CDR3 reads CSAPGSLAGPDYTDTQYF. CDR3 coding DNA: TGCAGTGCCCCCGGGTCCCTAGCGGGGCCCGACTACACAGATACGCAGTATTTT.

This clonotype has only a few counts. V and J are TRBV4-3 and TRBJ2-3; 13 bases agree with TRBD2. The J segment lost 0 bases and the V segment lost 4 bases, leaving 4 bases of the junction unmatched. Germline V lookup: CDR1 LGHNA, CDR2 YSLEER. The CDR3 runs to 17 residues. CDR3 nucleotides: TGCGCCAGCAGCCCGGGGACTAGCGGGGCTAGCACAGATACGCAGTATTTT. This encodes CASSPGTSGASTDTQYF.

This clonotype was detected many times. V gene TRBV5-1 combines with J gene TRBJ2-1, with TRBD1 matching 8 bases. Germline V gives CDR1 SGHRS, CDR2 YFSETQ. Trimming took 4 bases from V and 6 from J; bases not matched to a gene: 18. CDR3 length equals 18 residues. CDR3 protein: CASSRSDRVIADVNEQFF. The DNA for the CDR3 is TGCGCCAGCAGCCGATCGGACAGGGTTATCGCGGACGTCAATGAGCAGTTCTTC. The full variable domain, completed using reference TRBV5-1 and TRBJ2-1, is KAGVTQTPRYLIKTRGQQVTLSCSPISGHRSVSWYQQTPGQGLQFLFEYFSETQRNKGNFPGRFSGRQFSNSRSEMNVSTLELGDSALYLCASSRSDRVIADVNEQFFGPGTRLTVL.